The 14 T cell receptor beta chains below all came from one sample that was sequenced in a study of Tregs in tolerant kidney transplant recipients. The repertoire was sequenced with immunoSEQ multiplex PCR; TCRdb's copy has only in-frame clones and lacks some. The sample consists of 65,000 to 85,000 clones, roughly nine tenths of them appearing once. Related graft donors supplied nonmyeloablative bone marrow transplants, and mixed chimerism was transient. The input for sequencing was CD4+ T cells from blood (PBMCs), taken 24 months after the transplant. Receptors originate from a human patient who received a combined kidney and bone marrow transplant. Part of the T cell pool may stem from the graft donor.

The V gene is TRBV18, the J gene TRBJ2-3; a weak D match, TRBD2 (5 bases). Trimming removed 3 bases at V and 6 bases at J, with 19 bases between. Per germline, CDR1 KGHSH and CDR2 LQKENI. This CDR3 is 16 amino acids long. For the CDR3, the DNA is TGTGCCAGCTCACCCCTGAGCGGCAGCCGTATGGATACGCAGTATTTT. Translated: CASSPLSGSRMDTQYF.

V usage is TRBV27 and J usage is TRBJ2-7; D might be TRBD2 (6 bases). V was clipped by 5 bases and J by 0 bases, with 11 bases between them. The CDR3 has 14 residues. Germline CDR1 and CDR2: MNHEY and SMNVEV (reference sequence). CDR3 sequence: CASSLRDFSYEQYF. The CDR3 DNA sequence: TGTGCCAGCAGTCTCCGGGACTTCTCCTACGAGCAGTACTTC.

The genes are TRBV29-1 and TRBJ1-5; 9 nucleotides align to TRBD1. Trimming removed 2 bases from V and 5 bases from J; junction bases left unmatched: 4. CDR3 length: 14 amino acids. Germline-derived CDR1 and CDR2 are SQVTM and ANQGSEA. The CDR3 region has the DNA TGCAGCGTTGAACCGGACAGGGGCGATCAGCCCCAGCATTTT. It yields the protein CSVEPDRGDQPQHF.

The chain joins TRBV9 to TRBJ1-2; D not resolved. This CDR3 comprises 14 residues. Germline V lookup: CDR1 SGDLS, CDR2 YYNGEE. Trimming left V 3 bases short and J 0 bases short, with 9 bases between. CDR3 sequence: CASSGSHTNYGYTF. CDR3 nucleotides: TGTGCCAGCAGCGGGTCACACACTAACTATGGCTACACCTTC.

The chain has TRBV30 and TRBJ2-7, with 8 bases aligning to TRBD2. From germline, CDR1 is GTSNPN and CDR2 SVGIG (reference sequence). Trimming removed 1 base from V and 7 bases from J; junction bases left unmatched: 6. This CDR3 is built from 13 residues. The CDR3 loop reads CAWSDNGRGEQYF. CDR3 nucleotide sequence: TGTGCCTGGAGTGACAACGGGAGGGGGGAGCAGTACTTC.

The gene calls are TRBV28 and TRBJ1-6; 12 positions agree with TRBD1. The CDR3 has 16 amino acids. CDR1 and CDR2 (germline): MDHEN, SYDVKM. Trimming removed 6 bases from V and 11 bases from J; junction bases left unmatched: 11. CDR3 in DNA: TGTGCCAGCAGATACCGGGACAGGGGGCGAAGAGCACCCCTCCACTTT. Translation: CASRYRDRGRRAPLHF. Combining the CDR3 with reference TRBV28 and TRBJ1-6 gives the whole variable domain DVKVTQSSRYLVKRTGEKVFLECVQDMDHENMFWYRQDPGLGLRLIYFSYDVKMKEKGDIPEGYSVSREKKERFSLILESASTNQTSMYLCASRYRDRGRRAPLHFGNGTRLTVT.

The gene calls are TRBV19 and TRBJ1-1, with 9 bases that match TRBD1. The germline V gene has CDR1 LNHDA and CDR2 SQIVND (reference sequence). V was clipped by 7 bases and J by 0 bases; unmatched bases: 3. CDR3 length equals 14 residues. CDR3: CASKDRGVNTEAFF. The CDR3 DNA sequence: TGTGCCAGTAAGGACAGGGGAGTGAACACTGAAGCTTTCTTT.

This clone is a singleton in its sample. The chain combines TRBV14 with TRBJ2-2, with a weak D call TRBD2 (6 bases). In germline, CDR1 is SGHDN, CDR2 FVKESK. This CDR3 has 14 residues. V gave up 4 bases and J gave up 4 bases, with 10 bases separating them. The CDR3: CASSRAGFTGELFF. The CDR3 DNA reads as TGTGCCAGCAGCCGCGCGGGGTTCACCGGGGAGCTGTTTTTT.

The V and J genes are TRBV2 and TRBJ1-2, with 7 bases that match TRBD1. CDR1 is SNHLY, CDR2 FYNNEI, per germline. With 7 bases clipped from V and 2 bases from J, the junction kept 16 bases outside the gene matches. The CDR3 is 17 residues long. The CDR3 sequence: CASMAGQKDGLNYGYTF. In DNA form, the CDR3 reads TGTGCCAGCATGGCGGGACAGAAGGACGGGCTAAACTATGGCTACACCTTC.

This rearrangement joins TRBV11-2 to TRBJ2-2, with 8 bases fitting TRBD1. This CDR3 contains 14 residues. Looked up from germline, CDR1 is SGHAT and CDR2 is FQNNGV. Trimming at V came to 5 bases and at J to 7 bases, leaving 6 bases not matched to a gene. The CDR3 DNA is TGTGCCAGCAGCCAAGCAGACAGGGGCGGGGAGCTGTTTTTT. Translated, it gives CASSQADRGGELFF.

The chain combines TRBV30 with TRBJ1-5, with a weak D call TRBD1 (5 bases). CDR3 size: 14 residues. Between the trimmed V and J ends, which lost 0 bases and 2 bases, there was a span of 8 bases. CDR1 and CDR2 (germline): GTSNPN, SVGIG (reference sequence). The DNA for the CDR3 is TGTGCCTGGAGTGTATTAGGGGGCAATCAGCCCCAGCATTTT. Its translation is CAWSVLGGNQPQHF.

The rearrangement joins TRBV7-2 to TRBJ2-5; 7 nucleotides match TRBD1. Germline CDR1 is SGHTA and CDR2 is FQGNSA. The CDR3 length is 15 residues. V lost 2 bases to trimming and J lost 2 bases; unmatched junction nucleotides: 5. The CDR3 loop is CASSLWTGEQETQYF. CDR3 bases: TGTGCCAGCAGCTTATGGACAGGAGAACAAGAGACCCAGTACTTC.

This clone was picked up one time. The V and J genes are TRBV7-6 and TRBJ2-2, with D hard to call. Germline-derived CDR1 and CDR2 are SGHVS and FNYEAQ. Trimming removed 1 base at V and 6 bases at J, with 6 bases between. The CDR3 has 13 amino acids. The CDR3 DNA reads as TGTGCCAGCAGCTTAGTGGGCTCCGGGGAGCTGTTTTTT. Its protein is CASSLVGSGELFF.

The CDR3 region has the DNA TGTGCCAGCAGCACGGGGGACCCGAACATTCAGTACTTC. Its protein product is CASSTGDPNIQYF. The chain couples TRBV11-3 to TRBJ2-4; D might be TRBD2 (6 bases). Germline CDR1 reads SGHNT; CDR2 reads YENEEA. The V and J ends lost 5 bases and 7 bases respectively, with 12 bases between them. The CDR3 runs to 13 residues.